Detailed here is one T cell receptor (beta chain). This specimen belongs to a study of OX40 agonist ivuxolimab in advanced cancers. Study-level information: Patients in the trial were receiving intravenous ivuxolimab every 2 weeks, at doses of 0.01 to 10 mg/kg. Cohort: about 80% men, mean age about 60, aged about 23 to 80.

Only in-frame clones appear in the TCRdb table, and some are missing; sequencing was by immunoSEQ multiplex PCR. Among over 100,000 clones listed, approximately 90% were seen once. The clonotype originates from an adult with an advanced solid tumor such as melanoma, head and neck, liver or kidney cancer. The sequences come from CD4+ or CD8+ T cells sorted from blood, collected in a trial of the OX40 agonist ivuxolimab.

CDR3 sequence: CSVDEAMNTEAFF. Written as DNA, the CDR3 is TGCAGCGTTGACGAGGCCATGAACACTGAAGCTTTCTTT. The rearrangement links TRBV29-1 to TRBJ1-1, with D hard to call. This CDR3 is 13 amino acids long. V lost 3 bases, J lost 0 bases, and 8 bases lay in between. Germline assignment: CDR1 SQVTM and CDR2 ANQGSEA. Full variable domain (remainder filled in from reference TRBV29-1 and TRBJ1-1): SAVISQKPSRDICQRGTSLTIQCQVDSQVTMMFWYRQQPGQSLTLIATANQGSEATYESGFVIDKFPISRPNLTFSTLTVSNMSPEDSSIYLCSVDEAMNTEAFFGQGTRLTVV.